A single sample is the source of the 13 T cell receptor beta chains below, sequenced in a study of blood T cell repertoires in COVID-19 (dated by TCRdb to between 2020 and 2021). The library was prepared using the immunoSEQ multiplex PCR assay. As stored in TCRdb, this immuneACCESS dataset retains in-frame rearrangements with V and J assigned. A fraction of the clones does not appear; measured against another copy, unresolved V genes explain less than half of the discrepancy, and the remainder lacks a known reason. The table for this sample lists 400,000 to 500,000 clones; roughly 88% of them were counted only once. 1.4% to 1.5% of the sample lies in the top ten. Sequencing input: peripheral blood. The receptors stem from a woman aged 25 to 39 with active or convalescent COVID-19.

The chain carries TRBV6-1 and TRBJ1-2; TRBD1 aligns across 10 bases. The CDR3 is 16 residues long. Trimming removed 2 bases from V and 0 bases from J; junction bases left unmatched: 3. CDR1 is MNHNS, CDR2 SASEGT, per germline. The CDR3 protein is CASSEMGTGANYGYTF. The CDR3 nucleotides are TGTGCCAGCAGTGAAATGGGGACAGGGGCTAACTATGGCTACACCTTC.

The gene calls are TRBV6-1 and TRBJ1-2; D is unclear. Germline-derived CDR1 and CDR2 are MNHNS and SASEGT. The germline V and J ends were trimmed by 3 bases and 7 bases, with 12 bases remaining between them. The CDR3 has 13 residues. The CDR3 loop is CASSEFAHSGYTF. DNA for the CDR3: TGTGCCAGCAGTGAGTTTGCTCACTCTGGCTACACCTTC.

This chain connects TRBV2 to TRBJ2-5; maybe TRBD1 (6 bases). V lost 6 bases and J 4 bases, leaving 15 bases between the germline ends. The length of the CDR3 is 14 residues. Germline V gene lookup returns CDR1 SNHLY and CDR2 FYNNEI. CDR3 region: CASRVQGLGETQYF. The CDR3 nucleotides read TGTGCCAGCAGGGTACAGGGTTTGGGAGAGACCCAGTACTTC. Filled out from reference TRBV2 and TRBJ2-5, the complete variable domain reads EPEVTQTPSHQVTQMGQEVILRCVPISNHLYFYWYRQILGQKVEFLVSFYNNEISEKSEIFDDQFSVERPDGSNFTLKIRSTKLEDSAMYFCASRVQGLGETQYFGPGTRLLVL.

The gene calls are TRBV6-4 and TRBJ2-5; TRBD1 matches at 7 bases. Germline CDR1 and CDR2: MRHNA and SNTAGT. This CDR3 contains 15 residues. J gave up 1 base and V 2 bases, and 4 bases lay outside the gene matches. The CDR3 loop is CASSDHRGLQETQYF. CDR3 bases: TGTGCCAGCAGTGACCACAGGGGTCTCCAAGAGACCCAGTACTTC.

The chain employs TRBV3-1 (or the pseudogene TRBV3-2) and TRBJ2-1; possible D gene TRBD2, 5 bases. This CDR3 has 15 amino acids. Germline CDR1 is LGHDT and CDR2 is YNNKEL (reference sequence). Trimming took 2 bases from V and 4 from J, leaving 12 bases between them. The CDR3 DNA reads as TGTGCCAGCAGCCAACGGGTCCCGGGATACAATGAGCAGTTCTTC. It translates to CASSQRVPGYNEQFF.

J is TRBJ1-5 and V is TRBV11-2, with D perhaps TRBD1 (5 bases). The CDR3 has 16 residues. In germline, CDR1 is SGHAT, CDR2 FQNNGV. Trimming left V 5 bases short and J 3 bases short, with 17 bases between. The CDR3 region is CASSNSRGSNNQPQHF. The CDR3, as DNA: TGTGCCAGCAGCAACTCGCGGGGGTCGAACAATCAGCCCCAGCATTTT.

The chain carries TRBV3-1 (or the pseudogene TRBV3-2) and TRBJ2-6; 8 nucleotides align to TRBD2. Germline V lookup: CDR1 LGHDT, CDR2 YNNKEL (reference sequence). This CDR3 has 17 residues. J lost 2 bases, V lost 0 bases, and 3 bases had no gene match. The CDR3, as DNA: TGTGCCAGCAGCCAAGAATGGCGGGAGGCTGGGGCCAACGTCCTGACTTTC. Protein product: CASSQEWREAGANVLTF.

This clone was detected a few times. V is TRBV4-1 and J is TRBJ1-5, with D tentatively TRBD1 (5 bases). The V end was cut by 0 bases, the J end by 5 bases, with 11 bases between. The CDR3 runs 15 residues. Germline CDR1 reads MGHRA; CDR2 reads YSYEKL. The CDR3 reads CASSQDRARDQPQHF. CDR3 nucleotides: TGCGCCAGCAGCCAAGACAGGGCCCGGGATCAGCCCCAGCATTTT.

This chain connects TRBV7-9 to TRBJ1-3, with 8 bases lining up with TRBD1. V lost 5 bases, J lost 0 bases, and 3 bases stayed unmatched. The CDR3 is 15 residues long. Looked up from germline, CDR1 is SEHNR and CDR2 is FQNEAQ (reference sequence). The CDR3 sequence: CASSGQGLSGNTIYF. As DNA, the CDR3 is TGTGCCAGCAGCGGACAGGGTCTCTCTGGAAACACCATATATTTT. Looking up the rest from reference TRBV7-9 and TRBJ1-3 gives the full variable domain: DTGVSQNPRHKITKRGQNVTFRCDPISEHNRLYWYRQTLGQGPEFLTYFQNEAQLEKSRLLSDRFSAERPKGSFSTLEIQRTEQGDSAMYLCASSGQGLSGNTIYFGEGSWLTVV.

As regards this clone: This specimen includes other DNA sequences encoding the same CDR3. The chain couples TRBV5-1 to TRBJ1-1; 10 bases are a match to TRBD1. The CDR3 has 15 amino acids. The germline V gene has CDR1 SGHRS and CDR2 YFSETQ. The junction had 7 bases not matched to a gene; V was cut back by 3 bases and J by 5 bases. This CDR3 reads CASSSPGQGRTEAFF. CDR3 DNA sequence: TGCGCCAGCAGCTCCCCGGGACAGGGGCGGACTGAAGCTTTCTTT.

The chain combines TRBV3-1 (or the pseudogene TRBV3-2) with TRBJ1-2; 10 positions match TRBD1. CDR3 length: 16 residues. V lost 1 base to trimming and J lost 6 bases; unmatched junction nucleotides: 8. The V gene's germline CDR1 is LGHDT and CDR2 YNNKEL (reference sequence). As DNA, the CDR3 is TGTGCCAGCAGCCAAGGATCCACGGGACAGGGGCATGGCTACACCTTC. This encodes CASSQGSTGQGHGYTF.

This clone showed up just a few times. The chain links TRBV6-1 to TRBJ1-1, with TRBD1 matching over 9 bases. The CDR3 spans 15 residues. V was clipped by 1 base and J by 3 bases; unmatched bases: 3. Germline assignment: CDR1 MNHNS and CDR2 SASEGT. CDR3 nucleotides: TGTGCCAGCAGTGAAGAGGGACAGGGACACACTGAAGCTTTCTTT. It codes for CASSEEGQGHTEAFF.

This clone was recorded at least ten times. V gene TRBV7-9 combines with J gene TRBJ1-6; 7 positions agree with TRBD1. In germline, CDR1 is SEHNR, CDR2 FQNEAQ (reference sequence). This CDR3 has 15 amino acids. V was pared by 3 bases and J by 7 bases, with 6 bases of the junction left unmatched. DNA for the CDR3: TGTGCCAGCAGCTTTGCCGGGACAGACAATTCACCCCTCCACTTT. The encoded protein is CASSFAGTDNSPLHF.